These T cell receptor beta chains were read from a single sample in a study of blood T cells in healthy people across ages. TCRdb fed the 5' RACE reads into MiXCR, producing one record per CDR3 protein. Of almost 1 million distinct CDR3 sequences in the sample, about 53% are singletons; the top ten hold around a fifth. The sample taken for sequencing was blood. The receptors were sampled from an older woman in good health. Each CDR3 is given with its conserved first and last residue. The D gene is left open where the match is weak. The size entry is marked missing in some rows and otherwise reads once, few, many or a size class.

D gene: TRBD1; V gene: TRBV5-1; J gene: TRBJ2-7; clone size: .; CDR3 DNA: TGCGCCAGCAGCTGGGGGACAGAAACCTACGAGCAGTACTTC; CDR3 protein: CASSWGTETYEQYF
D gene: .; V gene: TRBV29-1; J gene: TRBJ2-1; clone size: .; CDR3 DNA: TGCAGCGTTGGTGGGATTGACGGTTCCTACAATGAGCAGTTCTTC; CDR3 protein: CSVGGIDGSYNEQFF
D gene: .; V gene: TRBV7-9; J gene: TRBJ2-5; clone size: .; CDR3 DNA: TGTGCCAGCAGCAACCGGCGCCAAGAGACCCAGTACTTC; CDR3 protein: CASSNRRQETQYF
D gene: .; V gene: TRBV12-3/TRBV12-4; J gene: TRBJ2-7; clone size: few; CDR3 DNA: TGTGCCAGCAGTCGGGGCGGACCGGCTTACGAGCAGTACTTC; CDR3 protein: CASSRGGPAYEQYF
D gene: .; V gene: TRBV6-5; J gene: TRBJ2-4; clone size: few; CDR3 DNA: TGTGCCAGCAGCCCCGTTAGGAGCATAGCCAAAAACATTCAGTACTTC; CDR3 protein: CASSPVRSIAKNIQYF
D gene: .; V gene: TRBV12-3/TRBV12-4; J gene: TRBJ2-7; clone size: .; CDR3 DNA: TGTGCCAGCTCCGGACTCTCAGAGGACCTTAGGGGGCAGTACTTC; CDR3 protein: CASSGLSEDLRGQYF
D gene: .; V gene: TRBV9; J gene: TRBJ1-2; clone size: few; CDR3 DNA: TGTGCCAGCAGCGTAGTCCCCCACGACAGAGTCTATGGCTACACCTTC; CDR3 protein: CASSVVPHDRVYGYTF
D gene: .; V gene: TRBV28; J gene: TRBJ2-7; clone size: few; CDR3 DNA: TGTGCCAGCAGGCTGAATCGGCGCGTCGGGTCCTACGAGCAGTACTTC; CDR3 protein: CASRLNRRVGSYEQYF
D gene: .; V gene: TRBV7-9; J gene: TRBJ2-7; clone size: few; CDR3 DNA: TGTGCCACCAGCTTCGGGGCGGGACAAGACTACGAGCAGTACTTC; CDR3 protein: CATSFGAGQDYEQYF
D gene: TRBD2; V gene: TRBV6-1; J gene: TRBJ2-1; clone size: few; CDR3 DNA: TGTGCCAGCAGTGTACTAGCGGGAGGCAATGAGCAGTTCTTC; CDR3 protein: CASSVLAGGNEQFF
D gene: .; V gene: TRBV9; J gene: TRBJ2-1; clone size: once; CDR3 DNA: TGTGCCAGCAGCGCATTTGGGACTCGCTACAATGAGCAGTTCTTC; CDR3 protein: CASSAFGTRYNEQFF
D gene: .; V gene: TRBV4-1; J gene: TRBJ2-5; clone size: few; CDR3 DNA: TGCGCCAGCAGCCTCGCCCCGGGGGAGACCCAGTACTTC; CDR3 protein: CASSLAPGETQYF
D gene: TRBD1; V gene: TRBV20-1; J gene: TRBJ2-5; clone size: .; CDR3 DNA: TGCAGTGCTAGTCAGGGGGCGAGAGAGACCCAGTACTTC; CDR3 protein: CSASQGARETQYF
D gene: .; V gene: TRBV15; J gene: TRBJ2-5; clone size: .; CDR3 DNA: TGTGCCACCAGCCCCCGCATGTGGGAGACCCAGTACTTC; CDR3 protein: CATSPRMWETQYF
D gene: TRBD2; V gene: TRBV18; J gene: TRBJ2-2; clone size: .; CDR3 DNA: TGTGCCAGCAAGGGACTAGAGAACACCGGGGAGCTGTTTTTT; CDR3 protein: CASKGLENTGELFF
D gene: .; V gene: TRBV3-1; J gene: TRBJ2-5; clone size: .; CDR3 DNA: TGTGCCAGCGGGGCCAGACTACAAGAGACCCAGTACTTC; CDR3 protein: CASGARLQETQYF